This TCR beta chain was identified during a study of response to subunit inactivated influenza vaccine. Study-wide findings and caveats: With each seasonal influenza vaccination, the authors suggested, few new T cells are recruited.

The CDR3 has 15 residues. Trimming cost V 5 bases and J 10 bases, with 18 bases left between them. CDR1 and CDR2 from the germline V gene are MNHEY and SVGEGT. This clonotype was seen repeatedly, ten times or more. Its antigen is as yet unknown. From the RT-PCR reads, TCRdb called clonotypes with MiXCR, one entry per CDR3 protein. This sample has hundreds of thousands of distinct CDR3 sequences; less than 8% occur once, and the top ten carry roughly 13%. The chain is built from TRBV6-2 or TRBV6-3 and TRBJ1-6, with D maybe TRBD1 (6 bases). The TCR sequence derives from a man aged 50 to 69 who received an inactivated influenza vaccine. The source material was PBMCs from blood, sampled roughly 24 months after vaccination. CDR3 nucleotides: TGTGCCAGCAGTACCCTTCGGGGGCGAGACTCACCCCTCCACTTT. It codes for CASSTLRGRDSPLHF.